The T cell receptor beta chain under discussion was sequenced for a study of T-cell reconstitution after alpha-beta-depleted transplantation in children. Overall study findings and caveats: Newly made T cells mostly supplied T-cell counts and diversity one year after transplant.

With regard to this clonotype: The antigen remains undetermined.

The library targeted TCRbeta and was prepared with unique molecular identifiers. TCRdb redid the calling of the PCR reads with MiXCR, one entry per CDR3 protein. This table has 250,000 to 400,000 distinct CDR3 sequences, around 25% appearing once. Trimming took off 5 bases at V and 2 bases at J, with 18 bases between the two ends. The CDR3 loop spans 16 amino acids. The germline gives CDR1 SEHNR, CDR2 FQNEAQ (reference sequence). The sequence was collected from a male patient younger than 18 who had a stem cell transplant for acute lymphoblastic leukemia, so the T cells may come from the graft donor. The starting material was PBMCs, mostly from graft donor cells, obtained 180 days after TCRalphabeta/CD19-depleted stem cell transplant. The J gene is TRBJ2-5, the V gene TRBV7-9, with a tentative D call TRBD1 (5 bases). CDR3 protein: CASSPRLKGPQETQYF. The CDR3 DNA follows: TGTGCCAGCAGCCCCCGTCTCAAGGGGCCACAAGAGACCCAGTACTTC.